What follows are 20 T cell receptor beta chains derived from one specimen sequenced in a study of CD4 and CD8 cells across lung adenocarcinoma regions. TCRdb reprocessed the PCR reads with MiXCR, giving one entry per CDR3 protein. The data contain around 18,000 distinct CDR3 sequences, 50% of them singletons. The sample taken for sequencing was CD8+ T cells from the margin of a lung tumor. The receptors originated from a male donor with lung adenocarcinoma. The CD4 and CD8 labels of this study may be unreliable.

This clonotype was counted many times. The chain has TRBV10-3 and TRBJ2-3; 8 bases match TRBD2. This CDR3 comprises 16 residues. Germline loops: CDR1 ENHRY, CDR2 SYGVKD. Trimming cost V 0 bases and J 4 bases; bases outside gene matches: 6. DNA of the CDR3: TGTGCCATCAGTGAGTCCGGGACTAGGCTCCCAGATACGCAGTATTTT. This sequence encodes CAISESGTRLPDTQYF.

A few counts support this clonotype. V gene TRBV15 combines with J gene TRBJ2-4; D remains unclear. Trimming took 0 bases from V and 3 from J, leaving 3 bases between them. CDR3 length: 13 amino acids. Per germline, CDR1 LNHNV and CDR2 YYDKDF (reference sequence). CDR3 sequence: CATSRDSKNIQYF. The CDR3 nucleotides are TGTGCCACCAGCAGAGACAGCAAAAACATTCAGTACTTC.

On this clonotype: A read error may produce the germline difference seen at one junction end. The chain couples TRBV6-1 to TRBJ2-1; 10 bases agree with TRBD2. Germline CDR1 MNHNS, CDR2 SASEGT. This CDR3 has 16 residues. DNA for the CDR3: TGTGCCAGCAGTGAAACCCGGACTAGCGGCACCAATGAGCAGTATTTC. Translation gives CASSETRTSGTNEQYF.

This clonotype was observed a few times. The chain carries TRBV6-1 and TRBJ2-1; 8 bases map to TRBD2. V was clipped by 7 bases and J by 0 bases; unmatched bases: 5. Germline values: CDR1 MNHNS, CDR2 SASEGT. The CDR3 has 15 residues. CDR3 bases: TGTGCCAGCATAGTAGGGACTAGCTCCTACAATGAGCAGTTCTTC. It translates to CASIVGTSSYNEQFF.

The chain has TRBV27 and TRBJ1-2; D gene uncertain. The CDR3 runs to 13 residues. In germline, CDR1 is MNHEY, CDR2 SMNVEV (reference sequence). Trimming removed 5 bases at V and 2 bases at J, with 9 bases between. The DNA for the CDR3 is TGTGCCAGCAGTCCAGAGGGAAACTATGGCTACACCTTC. Amino acid sequence: CASSPEGNYGYTF.

The rearrangement links TRBV14 to TRBJ2-2; D gene ambiguous. The CDR3 totals 14 residues. Germline V gene data show CDR1 as SGHDN and CDR2 as FVKESK. Trimming took 7 bases from V and 4 from J, leaving 13 bases between them. This CDR3 is CASKDSRSTGELFF. Written as DNA, the CDR3 is TGTGCCAGCAAAGATAGCAGGAGCACCGGGGAGCTGTTTTTT.

The chain links TRBV6-1 to TRBJ2-2, with D possibly being TRBD2 (6 bases). The CDR3 runs 15 residues. V was cut by 5 bases and J by 4 bases, with 14 bases left in between. Per the germline V gene, CDR1 is MNHNS and CDR2 is SASEGT. The CDR3 DNA reads as TGTGCCAGCAGTCCAACAGCGGGTCTCACCGGGGAGCTGTTTTTT. Amino acid sequence: CASSPTAGLTGELFF.

A remark on this clonotype: Germline and junction disagree at one end, which may indicate a read error. V gene TRBV10-2 combines with J gene TRBJ2-4; D tentatively fits TRBD1 or TRBD2 (5 bases each). The CDR3 covers 14 residues. Germline V gene data show CDR1 as WSHSY and CDR2 as SAAADI. The CDR3: CASHSGGDRNTQYF. CDR3 nucleotide sequence: TGTGCCAGCCACAGTGGGGGTGACCGAAACACCCAGTACTTC.

The CDR3 region is CASSEPGGRGVSDQETQYF. DNA of the CDR3: TGTGCCAGCAGTGAACCCGGGGGGCGGGGGGTAAGTGACCAAGAGACCCAGTACTTC. The chain uses TRBV6-1 and TRBJ2-5; TRBD2 aligns across 8 bases. The CDR3 runs 19 residues. V dropped 2 bases and J dropped 0; count of bases not matched to a gene: 14. CDR1 is MNHNS, CDR2 SASEGT, per germline.

The chain carries TRBV12-3 or TRBV12-4 and TRBJ2-1; tentatively, D is TRBD1 or TRBD2 (5 bases each). The DNA end is more similar to TRBJ2-7, so the J call may be wrong. The length of the CDR3 is 12 residues. CDR3 DNA: TGTGCCAGCAGGGGGGAGATCCACGAGCAGTACTTC. It yields the protein CASRGEIHEQYF.

This chain joins TRBV6-1 and TRBJ2-1; D possibly uses TRBD1 or TRBD2 (5 bases each). The CDR3 has 11 residues. Trimming cost V 4 bases and J 7 bases, with 5 bases left between them. Germline CDR1 reads MNHNS; CDR2 reads SASEGT. CDR3 DNA sequence: TGTGCCAGCAGTGGGGGGAATGAGCAGTTCTTC. This gives the protein CASSGGNEQFF.

The V and J genes are TRBV27 and TRBJ2-4, with a tentative D call TRBD1 (6 bases). Matching the DNA end better, TRBJ2-7 makes the J call doubtful. CDR1 and CDR2 (germline): MNHEY, SMNVEV (reference sequence). This CDR3 has 15 amino acids. CDR3 region: CASSSQGSRIYEQYF. DNA for the CDR3: TGTGCCAGCAGTTCACAGGGCAGTCGGATCTACGAGCAGTACTTC.

To note about this clonotype: A read error may account for a junction end that differs from germline. The chain's CDR3 is CASIFSRGRISTDTQYF. Written as DNA, the CDR3 is TGTGCCAGCATATTCTCCAGGGGCAGAATTAGCACAGATACCCAGTATTTT. The chain links TRBV6-4 to TRBJ2-3; tentatively, D is TRBD1 (6 bases). Germline-derived CDR1 and CDR2 are MRHNA and SNTAGT. The CDR3 has 17 amino acids.

This clonotype is judged medium-sized. J is TRBJ2-3 and V is TRBV12-3 or TRBV12-4; 11 bases align to TRBD2. The CDR3 sequence is 13 residues long. J gave up 6 bases and V 10 bases, and 6 bases lay outside the gene matches. In nucleotides, the CDR3 is TGTGCCACTTCGACTAGCGGGACCGATACGCAGTATTTT. This sequence encodes CATSTSGTDTQYF.

The rearrangement uses TRBV10-2 and TRBJ2-1; D perhaps matches TRBD2 (6 bases). Judging by the DNA end, TRBJ2-5 fits better; the J call may be wrong. The germline CDR1 and CDR2 sequences are WSHSY and SAAADI. The CDR3 runs 13 residues. This CDR3 is CASRTPGEETQYF. Here the CDR3 DNA reads TGCGCCAGCAGAACCCCGGGAGAAGAGACCCAGTACTTC.

This clonotype was seen repeatedly, ten times or more. The V and J genes are TRBV5-1 and TRBJ2-4; D is unclear. CDR3 size: 17 residues. CDR1 and CDR2 (germline): SGHRS, YFSETQ. Trimming removed 4 bases from V and 0 bases from J, with 17 bases in between. CDR3 sequence (DNA): TGCGCCAGCAGCCCTCACTCCTCTATTTCAGCCAAAAACATTCAGTACTTC. Translated, it gives CASSPHSSISAKNIQYF.

This clonotype was seen only a few times. The CDR3 DNA reads TGTGCCAGCAGTTACCAACTGTCCTACGAGCAGTTCTTC. Protein product: CASSYQLSYEQFF. The genes are TRBV6-5 and TRBJ2-1; D call uncertain. Germline values: CDR1 MNHEY, CDR2 SVGAGI. The CDR3 totals 13 residues. Between the trimmed V and J ends, which lost 2 bases and 10 bases, there was a span of 12 bases.

This clonotype was detected a few times. One junction end disagrees with the germline gene, perhaps due to a read error. Here the CDR3 reads CASGGAGARDQETQYF. CDR3 bases: TGTGCCAGCGGGGGGGCCGGGGCCCGGGACCAGGAGACCCAGTACTTC. The chain joins TRBV6-1 to TRBJ2-5; D is possibly TRBD2 (7 bases). Germline V gene data show CDR1 as MNHNS and CDR2 as SASEGT. The CDR3 is 16 amino acids.

The gene calls are TRBV6-1 and TRBJ2-3; tentatively, D is TRBD1 (7 bases). Germline V gives CDR1 MNHNS, CDR2 SASEGT. Trimming stripped 6 bases from V and 5 bases from J, with 21 bases between. The CDR3 has 16 residues. The CDR3 protein is CASRRRGGGDQDTQYF. The CDR3 nucleotides are TGTGCCAGCAGGCGACGAGGGGGCGGGGACCAAGATACGCAGTATTTT.

This clonotype was observed a handful of times. A junction end diverges from the germline sequence, so it may reflect a read error. The chain is built from TRBV6-5 and TRBJ2-3; D is perhaps TRBD1 (6 bases). The CDR3 length is 14 residues. The germline V gene encodes CDR1 MNHEY and CDR2 SVGAGI. CDR3 protein: CASSWDTSTDTQYF. CDR3 in DNA: TGTGCCAGTAGTTGGGACACCTCCACAGATACGCAGTATTTT.